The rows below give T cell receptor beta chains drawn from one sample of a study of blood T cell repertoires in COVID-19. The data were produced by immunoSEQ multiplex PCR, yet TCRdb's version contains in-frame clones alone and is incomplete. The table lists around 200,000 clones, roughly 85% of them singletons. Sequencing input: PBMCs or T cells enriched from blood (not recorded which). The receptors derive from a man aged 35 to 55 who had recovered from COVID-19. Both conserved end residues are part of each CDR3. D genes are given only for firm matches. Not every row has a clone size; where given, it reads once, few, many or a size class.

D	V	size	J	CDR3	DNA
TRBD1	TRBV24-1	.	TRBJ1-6	CATSDSQGANSPLHF	TGTGCCACCAGTGATTCCCAGGGGGCCAATTCACCCCTCCACTTT
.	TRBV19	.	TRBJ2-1	CASSIGGARGYNEQFF	TGTGCCAGTAGTATCGGTGGAGCTCGAGGCTACAATGAGCAGTTCTTC
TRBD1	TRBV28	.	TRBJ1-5	CASSSGQGSNQPQHF	TGTGCCAGCAGTTCGGGACAGGGTAGCAATCAGCCCCAGCATTTT
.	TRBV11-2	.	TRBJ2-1	CASSLEIAEYNEQFF	TGTGCCAGCAGCTTAGAAATAGCGGAATACAATGAGCAGTTCTTC
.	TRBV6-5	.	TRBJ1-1	CASSLDTLNTEAFF	TGTGCCAGCAGCCTCGACACTTTGAACACTGAAGCTTTCTTT
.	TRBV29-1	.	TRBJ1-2	CSVDLAPFYGYTF	TGCAGCGTTGATCTTGCGCCCTTCTATGGCTACACCTTC
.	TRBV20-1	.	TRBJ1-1	CSAIDRISRNTEAFF	TGCAGTGCTATTGATAGGATATCTAGGAACACTGAAGCTTTCTTT
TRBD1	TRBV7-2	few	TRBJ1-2	CASSFKTGGSGYTF	TGTGCCAGCAGCTTCAAGACAGGGGGGTCTGGCTACACCTTC
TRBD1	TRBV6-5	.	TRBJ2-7	CASRTGTAHKQYF	TGTGCCAGCAGAACCGGGACAGCCCACAAGCAGTACTTC
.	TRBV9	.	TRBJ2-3	CASQEGLTDTQYF	TGTGCCTCCCAGGAGGGGTTAACAGATACGCAGTATTTT
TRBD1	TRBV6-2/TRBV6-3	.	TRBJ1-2	CASSSLGTANYGYTF	TGTGCCAGCAGTTCCCTTGGGACAGCCAACTATGGCTACACCTTC
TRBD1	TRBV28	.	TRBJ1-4	CASSLGLNNRGTNEKLFF	TGTGCCAGCAGTTTAGGCCTTAACAACAGGGGTACAAATGAAAAACTGTTTTTT